This T cell receptor beta chain is from a study of T cell responses to AZD1222 COVID-19 vaccine. Study information: Second doses were pooled across both intervals (about 4 or about 12 weeks).

Measured with immunoSEQ multiplex PCR; TCRdb has only the in-frame clones, and not every one. The sample includes about 110,000 clones, around 91% of them seen just once. Per germline, CDR1 SGDLS and CDR2 YYNGEE. Trimming removed 1 base from V and 0 bases from J, with 14 bases in between. This CDR3 has 17 amino acids. This clone was detected only once. What it binds is unknown. Study outcomes and limitations: A reported finding is that nearly half of spike-specific TCRs target unmutated variant regions. The CD4 TCRs associated with vaccination extended across spike and predominated at 160-218 and 743-854.

The rearrangement uses TRBV9 and TRBJ1-3; D is uncertain. The material was peripheral blood, obtained on day 0 of AZD1222 vaccination. The TCR sequence derives from an adult in good health. The CDR3 DNA reads as TGTGCCAGCAGCGTAAGCTTAGCTGGAAGCTCTGGAAACACCATATATTTT. Its translation: CASSVSLAGSSGNTIYF. The variable domain in full, with the rest retrieved from reference TRBV9 and TRBJ1-3, is DSGVTQTPKHLITATGQRVTLRCSPRSGDLSVYWYQQSLDQGLQFLIQYYNGEERAKGNILERFSAQQFPDLHSELNLSSLELGDSALYFCASSVSLAGSSGNTIYFGEGSWLTVV.